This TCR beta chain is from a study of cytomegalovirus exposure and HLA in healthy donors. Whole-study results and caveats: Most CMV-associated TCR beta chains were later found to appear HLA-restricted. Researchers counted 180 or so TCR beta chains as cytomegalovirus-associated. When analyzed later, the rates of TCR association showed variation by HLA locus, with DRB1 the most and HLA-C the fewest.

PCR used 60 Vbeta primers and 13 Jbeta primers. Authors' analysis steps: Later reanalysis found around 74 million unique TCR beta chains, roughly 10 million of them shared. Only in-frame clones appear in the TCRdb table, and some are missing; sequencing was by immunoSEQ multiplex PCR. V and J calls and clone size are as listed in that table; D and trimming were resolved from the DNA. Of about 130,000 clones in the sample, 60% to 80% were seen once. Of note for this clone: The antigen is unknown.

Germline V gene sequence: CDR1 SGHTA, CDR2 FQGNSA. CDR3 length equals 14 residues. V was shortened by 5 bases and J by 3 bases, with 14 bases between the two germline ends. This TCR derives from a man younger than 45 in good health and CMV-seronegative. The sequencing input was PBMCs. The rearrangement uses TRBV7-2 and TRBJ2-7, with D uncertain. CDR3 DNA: TGTGCCAGCAGCCGTAACCTGCCGGGCTACGAGCAGTACTTC. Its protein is CASSRNLPGYEQYF.